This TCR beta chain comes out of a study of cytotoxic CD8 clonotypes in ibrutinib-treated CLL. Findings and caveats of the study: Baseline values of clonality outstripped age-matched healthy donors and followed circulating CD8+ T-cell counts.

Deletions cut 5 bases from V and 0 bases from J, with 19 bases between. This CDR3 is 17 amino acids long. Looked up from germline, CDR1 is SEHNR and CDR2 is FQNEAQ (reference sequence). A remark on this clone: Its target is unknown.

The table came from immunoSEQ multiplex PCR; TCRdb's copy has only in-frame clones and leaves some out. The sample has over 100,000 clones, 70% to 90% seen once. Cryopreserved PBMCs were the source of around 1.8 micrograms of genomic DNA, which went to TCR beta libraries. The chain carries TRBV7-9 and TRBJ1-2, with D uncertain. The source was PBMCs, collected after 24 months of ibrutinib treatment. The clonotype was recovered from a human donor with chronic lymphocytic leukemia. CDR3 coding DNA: TGTGCCAGCAGCCTCCGCGCTTCCAGTCGTTCTAACTATGGCTACACCTTC. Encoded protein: CASSLRASSRSNYGYTF.